This TCR beta chain was sequenced during a study of blood T cell repertoires in COVID-19 (dated by TCRdb to the early 2020s). Broadly, across the study: The collaborator samples originated in the United States, Italy and Spain and spanned the acute and convalescent phases of COVID-19. Where available, HLA class I and class II types were obtained from metadata supplied by the sample provider rather than from assay-based typing. A de-identified subject ID, COVID-19 status, age in years and sex were almost always included in the sample metadata. The samples were drawn from two sources: the first 160 participants of the ongoing ImmuneRACE study, and 1,254 subjects contributed by 6 global collaborators. The repertoires were released in a freely available public database intended as a resource for research on the immune response to SARS-CoV-2. The material from the prospective study consisted of cDNA or gDNA derived from T cells, B-cell-depleted T cells, or PBMCs. The dataset comprised deeply sampled blood TCRbeta repertoires from subjects exposed to, actively infected with, or recovered from COVID-19.

TCRbeta CDR3 regions were amplified from genomic DNA by means of the immunoSEQ Assay, a bias-controlled multiplex PCR. The original methods were these. Within the assay, amplification of reference gene primers was used to estimate how many nucleated cells each sample contained. To quantify the absolute abundance of each unique TCRbeta CDR3 rearrangement, sequence reads were collapsed and filtered. For each sample, productive Simpson clonality was calculated by taking the square root of Simpson's diversity index across productive rearrangements. This is the immuneACCESS table as TCRdb keeps it, with only in-frame sequences that have V and J called. A part of the clones is gone; compared with another copy, unresolved V genes explain less than half, and the rest is unexplained. V and J calls and clone size are copied from that table; D and trimming were computed from the DNA. The sample has hundreds of thousands of clones on record, about nine tenths of them singletons. The leading ten clones occupy roughly 1.4% of the sample.

Turning to this clone: Its antigen remains undetermined. It has no much larger one-base neighbor in the sample; base qualities were not kept.

What the study reported, not specific to this receptor: The amount of clinical and demographic metadata varied by source and participant and was provided uncurated.

The collaborating institutions used their own protocols to collect whole blood in K2EDTA tubes. For TCRbeta analysis, collaborator samples were shipped as frozen whole blood, as isolated PBMCs, or as DNA extracted from either sample type. CDR1 is given as SNHLY and CDR2 as FYNNEI, both from the germline V gene. Trimming removed 5 bases from V and 4 bases from J; the gene matches leave 8 bases unexplained. The CDR3 measures 15 amino acids from cysteine to phenylalanine. Left in the record is the CDR3 DNA by itself, 45 bases read in frame from the first base. The sequence was obtained from a woman between 25 and 40 years old with active or convalescent COVID-19. This chain joins TRBV2 to TRBJ1-2; 9 bases in the junction line up with TRBD1. The sequenced sample was peripheral blood. For the CDR3, the sequence is CASSPGQGTSYGYTF. The DNA is as follows: TGTGCCAGCAGTCCGGGACAGGGTACGAGCTATGGCTACACCTTC.